Described below is a single T cell receptor (beta chain) sequence and its context. This sample stems from a study of T cells after somatic rescue of genetic block. Losses at the gene ends were 0 bases for V and 6 bases for J; bases not matched to a gene: 7. The CDR3 spans 16 residues. CDR1 and CDR2 from the germline V gene are LGHNA and YSLEER. Libraries were prepared by immunoSEQ multiplex PCR; TCRdb keeps only in-frame clonotypes and omits some of them. Of over 95,000 clones listed, about 89% are singletons. The source is a woman aged 18-35 years. Sequencing used peripheral blood mononuclear cells (PBMCs). The chain joins TRBV4-3 to TRBJ2-3; 9 bases match TRBD2. CDR3 bases: TGCGCCAGCAGCCAAGATCTCGCGGGGGGGATGGATACGCAGTATTTT. It encodes CASSQDLAGGMDTQYF.